Below, one T cell receptor (beta chain) is given with its context. This CDR3 is built from 14 residues. Trimming removed 0 bases from V and 10 bases from J; junction bases left unmatched: 3. Germline V gene data show CDR1 as MNHEY and CDR2 as SMNVEV (reference sequence). Per the study methods: Amplification of reference gene primers provided the estimated nucleated cell counts. Sequencing was performed with immunoSEQ multiplex PCR; in TCRdb, only in-frame clones are kept and a portion is missing. V and J calls and clone size are given by that table; D and trimming were obtained from the DNA. This table has approximately 58,000 clones, around 80% appearing once. These data belong to a study of blood T cell repertoires in COVID-19. Study information: Samples representing acute and convalescent COVID-19 were sourced from the United States, Italy and Spain. Sources were T cells, B-cell-depleted T cells, or PBMCs; the material itself was cDNA or gDNA.

Sequencing was carried out using peripheral blood. This receptor was identified in a woman in her sixties with acute or convalescent COVID-19. This sequence joins TRBV27 and TRBJ1-6, with 7 bases fitting TRBD1. The DNA of the CDR3 is TGTGCCAGCAGTTTATCAGGGGGCAGGTCACCCCTCCACTTT. This codes for CASSLSGGRSPLHF.